Here is one T cell receptor (beta chain) with its context. Clones were sequenced by immunoSEQ multiplex PCR, and TCRdb holds only the in-frame ones, with some missing. Of 100,000 or so clones in the sample, around nine tenths were seen once. V was trimmed by 6 bases and J by 0 bases, leaving 10 bases between them. Germline V gene sequence: CDR1 MNHNS, CDR2 SASEGT. The CDR3 length is 14 residues. The data belong to a study of identifying expanded T cells in peripheral blood. Sequenced: blood. The clonotype comes from a person between 18 and 75 years old in good health. The J gene is TRBJ2-3, the V gene TRBV6-1; D ambiguous. The chain's CDR3 is CASSLQPSTDTQYF. DNA of the CDR3: TGTGCCAGCAGCTTACAGCCTAGCACAGATACGCAGTATTTT.